Listed below are T cell receptor beta chains from one sample, sequenced in a study of T cell responses to AZD1222 COVID-19 vaccine. Assay used: immunoSEQ multiplex PCR; TCRdb lists only in-frame clones, some missing. This sample carries 130,000 or so clones, 70% to 90% of them seen once, and the ten largest clones take 9.5% to 15%. The sample here was peripheral blood, taken on day 0 of AZD1222 vaccination. All receptors come from an adult in good health. Both conserved end residues are part of each CDR3. D genes are given only for firm matches. For some rows the clone size is stated as once, few or many, or as a class when expanded; others skip it.

TRBV6-1,TRBJ1-1,NA,NA,TGTGCCAGCAGTGAAGAGGTCCGCAGGATCCGGGGTGAAGCTTTCTTT,CASSEEVRRIRGEAFF
TRBV5-1,TRBJ1-1,once,TRBD1,TGCGCCAGCAGCGGCGGACAGGGGCTGCCCAACACTGAAGCTTTCTTT,CASSGGQGLPNTEAFF
TRBV3-1/TRBV3-2,TRBJ1-5,NA,TRBD1,TGTGCCAGCAGCCAAGATACGACAGGGAATCAGCCCCAGCATTTT,CASSQDTTGNQPQHF
TRBV18,TRBJ2-5,NA,NA,TGTGCCAGCTCACCGACAGACGGAGAGACCCAGTACTTC,CASSPTDGETQYF
TRBV11-1,TRBJ2-1,NA,NA,TGTGCCAGCAGCGCCGGCGGGGGCCCTATCGATGAGCAGTTCTTC,CASSAGGGPIDEQFF
TRBV7-3,TRBJ1-1,NA,NA,TGTGCCAGCAGCGCGTTTAAGAACACTGAAGCTTTCTTT,CASSAFKNTEAFF
TRBV6-2/TRBV6-3,TRBJ2-5,NA,TRBD1,TGTGCCAGCAGTTACAGACAGGGCGGGCTCGAGACCCAGTACTTC,CASSYRQGGLETQYF
TRBV24-1,TRBJ2-7,NA,NA,TGTGCCACCAGTGATTTGAATAGTAGGGGCTCCTCCTACGAGCAGTACTTC,CATSDLNSRGSSYEQYF
TRBV12-3/TRBV12-4,TRBJ1-1,NA,NA,TGTGCCAGCAGTTTTCAGCCCCTTGGGGCTTTCTTT,CASSFQPLGAFF
TRBV30,TRBJ1-5,NA,NA,TGTGCCTGCCTGAGGAGACAGGCCGCTCGGCCCCAGCATTTT,CACLRRQAARPQHF